The 17 T cell receptor beta chains listed next were all sequenced from one sample in a study of human T cells and chemical hapten exposure (dated by TCRdb to the early 2020s). In light of the paper, this sample's time point label describes: patch test 1, 2 weeks after DPC sensitization. The treatment or condition label here, explained by the study, means: therapeutic diphenylcyclopropenone sensitization with weekly scalp DPC. Libraries were built with RACE. Sequencing relied on a NextSeq 500. TCRdb took the public reads, trimmed them with fastp at Q25, ran MiXCR for clone calling and kept in-frame beta chains. Rows matching on CDR3 protein sequence are summarized as one entry with the most common DNA and genes. This sample is represented by 65,000 to 80,000 distinct CDR3 sequences; around a tenth of them were singletons. The ten largest clonotypes hold 1.1% to 1.5% of the sample. The source material was whole blood, sampled in connection with sensitization to the hapten diphenylcyclopropenone (DPC). The receptors derive from a woman between 50 and 59 years old with alopecia areata. Some clones in this sample may be carry-over from other donors' samples.

This clonotype was recorded many times. V gene TRBV29-1 combines with J gene TRBJ1-1; the match to TRBD1 covers 7 bases. Trimming at V came to 8 bases and at J to 6 bases, leaving 3 bases not matched to a gene. The length of the CDR3 is 10 residues. Germline V CDR1 and CDR2: SQVTM, ANQGSEA. CDR3 DNA sequence: TGCAGCTCAGGACAGGCTGAAGCTTTCTTT. It yields the protein CSSGQAEAFF.

This clonotype was picked up a small number of times. The J gene is TRBJ2-7, the V gene TRBV10-1; 8 nucleotides line up with TRBD1. The CDR3 runs 15 residues. CDR1 is WNHNN, CDR2 SYGVQD, per germline (reference sequence). Germline trimming cut 2 bases from V and 5 bases from J; bases unmatched to any gene: 8. CDR3 bases: TGCGCCAGCAGTGAGCCGAAGGACAGGGAAAACGAGCAGTACTTC. Translation gives CASSEPKDRENEQYF.

This clonotype was counted ten times or more. The V and J genes are TRBV5-1 and TRBJ2-7, with 11 bases that match TRBD2. Germline values: CDR1 SGHRS, CDR2 YFSETQ. The length of the CDR3 is 15 residues. V dropped 1 base and J dropped 0; count of bases not matched to a gene: 0. The DNA for the CDR3 is TGCGCCAGCAGCTTGACTAGCGGGAGCTCCTACGAGCAGTACTTC. As protein: CASSLTSGSSYEQYF.

The rearrangement links TRBV7-9 to TRBJ2-7; D unclear. The germline CDR1 and CDR2 sequences are SEHNR and FQNEAQ (reference sequence). The CDR3 runs 11 residues. Trimming cost V 7 bases and J 6 bases, with 10 bases left between them. CDR3 sequence (DNA): TGTGCCAGCACCCTTGACACCGAGCAGTACTTC. It encodes CASTLDTEQYF.

The V call is TRBV7-2, the J call TRBJ2-6; tentatively, D is TRBD2 (6 bases). Germline-derived CDR1 and CDR2 are SGHTA and FQGNSA. The CDR3 extends over 15 amino acids. V dropped 5 bases and J dropped 0 bases, with 8 bases sitting between them. CDR3 coding DNA: TGTGCCAGCAGCCGCGGGAACTCTGGGGCCAACGTCCTGACTTTC. Encoded protein: CASSRGNSGANVLTF.

This clonotype was detected ten times or more. DNA for the CDR3: TGTGCCAGCAGCTTAGGCGTGGACAGGGCAGCTTTCTTT. Translating gives CASSLGVDRAAFF. The chain joins TRBV11-2 to TRBJ1-1; 8 bases match TRBD1. J was trimmed by 10 bases and V by 1 base; bases with no gene match: 5. Germline CDR1 is SGHAT and CDR2 is FQNNGV. This CDR3 comprises 13 residues.

This clonotype occurred many times. The V call is TRBV29-1, the J call TRBJ2-1, with D possibly being TRBD1 (6 bases). The CDR3 totals 12 residues. Per the germline V gene, CDR1 is SQVTM and CDR2 is ANQGSEA. V was clipped by 7 bases and J by 6 bases, with 13 bases between them. The CDR3 bases are TGCAGCGCTTCCCAGGGGAGCAATGAGCAGTTCTTC. This gives the protein CSASQGSNEQFF.

The chain combines TRBV5-4 with TRBJ2-3; possible D gene TRBD2, 7 bases. The germline gives CDR1 SGHNT, CDR2 YYREEE (reference sequence). The CDR3 has 15 residues. Trimming left V 8 bases short and J 7 bases short, with 23 bases between. For the CDR3, the DNA is TGTGCCAGTAATCGTAGGGGGGGAGGGCCACATACGCAGTATTTT. Protein product: CASNRRGGGPHTQYF.

This clonotype was counted between two and nine times. The genes are TRBV3-1 and TRBJ2-4; no definite D call. The CDR3 has 16 residues. Trimming removed 1 base from V and 0 bases from J, with 10 bases in between. Germline CDR1 reads LGHDT; CDR2 reads YNNKEL (reference sequence). CDR3: CASSQAATRAKNIQYF. DNA for the CDR3: TGTGCCAGCAGCCAAGCGGCCACCCGAGCCAAAAACATTCAGTACTTC.

This clonotype has more than one count but fewer than ten. This chain connects TRBV5-1 to TRBJ1-6; D unresolved. CDR3 length equals 17 residues. Trimming removed 4 bases at V and 6 bases at J, with 20 bases between. CDR1 SGHRS and CDR2 YFSETQ come from the germline V gene. CDR3 region: CASSPLASGVGNSPLHF. CDR3 DNA sequence: TGCGCCAGCAGCCCGCTCGCCTCCGGAGTGGGTAATTCACCCCTCCACTTT.

This clonotype came up a few times. The CDR3 here is CASSLKGLSSYNSPLHF. The DNA of the CDR3 is TGTGCCAGCAGCTTAAAGGGCCTCAGCTCCTATAATTCACCCCTCCACTTT. The rearrangement links TRBV6-5 to TRBJ1-6, with unresolved D. V was shortened by 6 bases and J by 0 bases, with 15 bases between the two germline ends. This CDR3 comprises 17 residues. CDR1 is MNHEY and CDR2 is SVGAGI in the germline V gene.

This clonotype was found many times. J is TRBJ2-7 and V is TRBV5-4; D is possibly TRBD2 (5 bases). Germline CDR1 and CDR2: SGHNT and YYREEE (reference sequence). The CDR3 is made up of 14 amino acids. V was clipped by 0 bases and J by 9 bases, with 16 bases between them. The CDR3 spells CASSLDGLLWGQYF. The CDR3 DNA is TGTGCCAGCAGCTTGGACGGACTCCTGTGGGGGCAGTACTTC.

This clonotype was seen ten or more times. V is TRBV27 and J is TRBJ2-5; possibly TRBD2 for D (6 bases). The CDR3 consists of 16 residues. Germline CDR1 MNHEY, CDR2 SMNVEV (reference sequence). V lost 5 bases and J lost 2, with 18 bases in between. CDR3 loop: CASSLRASAFQETQYF. The CDR3 DNA reads as TGTGCCAGCAGTCTTAGGGCTAGCGCATTTCAAGAGACCCAGTACTTC.

The gene calls are TRBV6-1 and TRBJ1-1, with D hard to call. In germline, CDR1 is MNHNS, CDR2 SASEGT. The CDR3 totals 12 residues. V lost 5 bases, J lost 8 bases, and 12 bases lay in between. The CDR3 sequence: CASSRAKAEAFF. As DNA, the CDR3 is TGTGCCAGCAGTAGGGCCAAGGCAGAAGCTTTCTTT.

In this sample, this clonotype turned up a few times. The genes are TRBV7-8 and TRBJ1-1; the match to TRBD1 covers 9 bases. CDR3 length: 13 residues. Germline V gene sequence: CDR1 SGHVS, CDR2 FQNEAQ. The V segment lost 0 bases and the J segment 10 bases; nucleotides outside the gene matches: 3. Here the CDR3 reads CASSLAQDRGAFF. DNA of the CDR3: TGTGCCAGCAGCTTAGCGCAGGACAGGGGAGCTTTCTTT.

This chain connects TRBV7-3 to TRBJ1-4; 8 positions agree with TRBD1. Looked up from germline, CDR1 is SGHTA and CDR2 is FQGTGA. The CDR3 loop spans 15 amino acids. V shed 5 bases and J 3 bases; nucleotides not matched to a gene: 5. As DNA, the CDR3 is TGTGCCAGCAGCCCCACAGGGGGTGCTAATGAAAAACTGTTTTTT. It yields the protein CASSPTGGANEKLFF.

DNA for the CDR3: TGCAGCGCCTCGACGGGCAAAGGTGAAGCTTTCTTT. It yields the protein CSASTGKGEAFF. The gene calls are TRBV29-1 and TRBJ1-1; D is uncertain. The germline V and J ends were trimmed by 7 bases and 7 bases, with 16 bases remaining between them. CDR1 is SQVTM and CDR2 is ANQGSEA in the germline V gene. The CDR3 spans 12 residues.